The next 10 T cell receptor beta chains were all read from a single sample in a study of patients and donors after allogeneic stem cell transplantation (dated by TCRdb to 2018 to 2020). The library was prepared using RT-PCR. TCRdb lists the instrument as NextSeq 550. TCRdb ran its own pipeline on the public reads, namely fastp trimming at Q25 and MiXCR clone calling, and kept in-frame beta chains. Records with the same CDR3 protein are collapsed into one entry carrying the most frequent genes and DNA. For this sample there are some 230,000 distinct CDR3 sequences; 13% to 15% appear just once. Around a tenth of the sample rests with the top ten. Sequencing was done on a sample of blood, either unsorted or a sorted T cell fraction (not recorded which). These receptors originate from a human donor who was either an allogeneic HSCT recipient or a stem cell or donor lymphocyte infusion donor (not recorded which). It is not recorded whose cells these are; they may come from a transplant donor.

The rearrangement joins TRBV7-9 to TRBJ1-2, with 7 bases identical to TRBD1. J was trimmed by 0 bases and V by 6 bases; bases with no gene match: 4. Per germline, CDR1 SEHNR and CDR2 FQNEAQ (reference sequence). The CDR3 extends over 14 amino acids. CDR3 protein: CASRKGQPNYGYTF. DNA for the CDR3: TGTGCCAGCAGGAAGGGACAGCCTAACTATGGCTACACCTTC.

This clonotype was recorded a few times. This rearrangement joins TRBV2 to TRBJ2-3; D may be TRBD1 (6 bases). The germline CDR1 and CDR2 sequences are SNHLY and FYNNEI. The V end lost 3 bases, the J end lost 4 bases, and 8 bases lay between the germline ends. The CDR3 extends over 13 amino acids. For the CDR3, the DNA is TGTGCCAGCAGTGATGAGGGGGCAGATACGCAGTATTTT. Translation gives CASSDEGADTQYF.

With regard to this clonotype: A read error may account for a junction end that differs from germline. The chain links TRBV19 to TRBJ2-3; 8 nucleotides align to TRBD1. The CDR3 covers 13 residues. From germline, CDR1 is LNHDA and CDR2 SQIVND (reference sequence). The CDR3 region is CAGSDRGWDTQYF. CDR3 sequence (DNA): TGTGCCGGTAGCGACAGGGGCTGGGATACGCAGTATTTT.

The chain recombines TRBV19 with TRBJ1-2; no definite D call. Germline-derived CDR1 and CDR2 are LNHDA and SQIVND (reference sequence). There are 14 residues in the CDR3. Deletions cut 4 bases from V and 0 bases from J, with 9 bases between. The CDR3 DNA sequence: TGTGCCAGTAGTACGGCTCGGACTAACTATGGCTACACCTTC. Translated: CASSTARTNYGYTF.

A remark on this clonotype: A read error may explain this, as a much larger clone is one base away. The chain's CDR3 is CASSLHQNTEAFF. CDR3 sequence (DNA): TGTGCCAGCAGCTTACACCAGAACACTGAAGCTTTCTTT. The genes are TRBV7-3 and TRBJ1-1; D ambiguous. With 2 bases removed from V and 1 base from J, the gap between germline ends came to 5 bases. Germline CDR1 is SGHTA and CDR2 is FQGTGA. The CDR3 length is 13 residues.

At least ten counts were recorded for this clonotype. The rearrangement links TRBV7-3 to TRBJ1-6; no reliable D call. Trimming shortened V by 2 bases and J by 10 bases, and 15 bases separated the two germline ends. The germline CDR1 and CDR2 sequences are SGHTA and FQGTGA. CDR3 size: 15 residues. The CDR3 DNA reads TGTGCCAGCAGCTTAGCGTTCGGGTCGGGGTCACCCCTCCACTTT. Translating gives CASSLAFGSGSPLHF.

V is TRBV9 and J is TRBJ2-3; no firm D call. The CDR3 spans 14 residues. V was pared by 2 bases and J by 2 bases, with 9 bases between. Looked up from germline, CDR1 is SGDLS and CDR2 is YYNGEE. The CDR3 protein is CASSVWGLTDTQYF. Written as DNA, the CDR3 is TGTGCCAGCAGCGTTTGGGGTCTCACAGATACGCAGTATTTT.

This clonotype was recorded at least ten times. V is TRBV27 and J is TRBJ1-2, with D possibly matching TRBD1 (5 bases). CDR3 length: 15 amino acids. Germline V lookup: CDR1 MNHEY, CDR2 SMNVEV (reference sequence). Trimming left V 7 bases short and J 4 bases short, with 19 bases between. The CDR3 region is CASTSLGRESYGYTF. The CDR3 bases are TGTGCCAGCACCTCCTTGGGCAGGGAGAGCTATGGCTACACCTTC.

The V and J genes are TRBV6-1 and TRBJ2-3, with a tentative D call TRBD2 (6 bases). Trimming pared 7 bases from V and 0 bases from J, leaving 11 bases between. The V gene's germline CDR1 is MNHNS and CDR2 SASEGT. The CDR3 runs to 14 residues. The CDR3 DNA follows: TGTGCCAGCACTGCGGGGCCAAGCACAGATACGCAGTATTTT. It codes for CASTAGPSTDTQYF.

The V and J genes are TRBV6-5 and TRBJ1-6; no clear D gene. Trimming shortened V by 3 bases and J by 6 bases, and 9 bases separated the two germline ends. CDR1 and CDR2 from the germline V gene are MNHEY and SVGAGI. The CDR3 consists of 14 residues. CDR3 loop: CASSYRQANSPLHF. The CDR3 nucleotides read TGTGCCAGCAGTTATCGGCAGGCTAATTCACCCCTCCACTTT.